A selection of T cell receptor beta chains follows, all from one sample in a study of identical twins. MiXCR, applied by TCRdb to the 5' RACE reads, yields one record per CDR3 protein. The profile shows 350,000 or so distinct CDR3 sequences, roughly 9% of them singletons. The sequenced sample was naive T cells sorted from blood. These receptors came from a woman in her fifties or sixties in good health. CDR3s include the opening cysteine and the closing phenylalanine or tryptophan. The D gene is left open where the match is weak. Clone sizes are given selectively: once, few, many, or a class where the clone is expanded.

J gene,V gene,clone size,D gene,CDR3 DNA,CDR3 protein
TRBJ2-2,TRBV5-6,NA,NA,TGTGCCAGCAGCTTGTTGACGGACACCGGGGAGCTGTTTTTT,CASSLLTDTGELFF
TRBJ2-3,TRBV29-1,many,TRBD1,TGCAGCGGGTGGGGACAGCGAAGCACAGATACGCAGTATTTT,CSGWGQRSTDTQYF
TRBJ1-6,TRBV5-1,many,NA,TGCGCCAGCAGCGATAATTCACCCCTCCACTTT,CASSDNSPLHF
TRBJ2-1,TRBV12-3/TRBV12-4,few,NA,TGTGCCAGCAGTTTGCCCCTGGTAGGGGGCTACAATGAGCAGTTCTTC,CASSLPLVGGYNEQFF
TRBJ2-2,TRBV5-1,few,TRBD2,TGCGCCAGCAAAGCGGGAGTGGTGACCGGGGAGCTGTTTTTT,CASKAGVVTGELFF
TRBJ2-2,TRBV14,few,NA,TGTGCCAGCAGCCAACGACAGATCGGGGAGCTGTTTTTT,CASSQRQIGELFF
TRBJ1-6,TRBV27,few,NA,TGTGCCAGCAGTTCGGGAAGACAGATTCATAATTCACCCCTCCACTTT,CASSSGRQIHNSPLHF
TRBJ2-1,TRBV3-1,NA,NA,TGTGCCAGCAGCCCGACCCCACCGGGACTACCTAGGGGGGATGAGCAGTTCTTC,CASSPTPPGLPRGDEQFF
TRBJ2-2,TRBV6-1,many,NA,TGTGCCAGCAGTGAGATCGGGAACACCGGGGAGCTGTTTTTT,CASSEIGNTGELFF
TRBJ2-3,TRBV7-6,NA,NA,TGTGCCAGCAGCCTAGGAAAATCGGCAGATACGCAGTATTTT,CASSLGKSADTQYF
TRBJ2-3,TRBV7-9,many,NA,TGTGCCAGCAGCCCGACGGGCACAGATACGCAGTATTTT,CASSPTGTDTQYF
TRBJ1-6,TRBV6-5,many,NA,TGTGCCAGCAGTGACTTCGGACACGGGGGGTCACCCCTCCACTTT,CASSDFGHGGSPLHF
TRBJ2-7,TRBV3-1,few,TRBD2,TGTGCCAGCAGCCTCGGGACTAGCGGGACCAACGAGCAGTACTTC,CASSLGTSGTNEQYF
TRBJ2-3,TRBV12-3/TRBV12-4,many,NA,TGTGCCACGGCCTCCGGCACAGATACGCAGTATTTT,CATASGTDTQYF
TRBJ2-5,TRBV19,NA,TRBD2,TGTGCCAGTAGTCGTAGCGGGAGGGGCCGGAGGGAGACCCAGTACTTC,CASSRSGRGRRETQYF
TRBJ2-1,TRBV11-3,NA,NA,TGTGCCAGCAGCTCCCAGGACTACAATGAGCAGTTCTTC,CASSSQDYNEQFF
TRBJ2-2,TRBV12-3/TRBV12-4,few,TRBD2,TGTGCCAGCGATACGGGGACGATAGCGGGAGCTGGGGAGCTGTTTTTT,CASDTGTIAGAGELFF
TRBJ2-1,TRBV5-1,NA,NA,TGCGCCAGCAGCTTACAGGACTCTGGGGGGAATGAGCAGTTCTTC,CASSLQDSGGNEQFF
TRBJ2-1,TRBV4-1,NA,NA,TGCGCCAGCAGCCAAGCTGGTGAGCAGTTCTTC,CASSQAGEQFF
TRBJ2-1,TRBV5-1,many,NA,TGCGCCAGCAGCTTGAGTCCTCCCCTCAGTGAGCAGTTCTTC,CASSLSPPLSEQFF
TRBJ2-2,TRBV10-2,NA,TRBD2,TGCGCCAGCAGTGTCCACCAGGGACTAGCGGGCGAGCTGTTTTTT,CASSVHQGLAGELFF
TRBJ2-6,TRBV29-1,NA,TRBD1,TGCAGCGTACAGGGGAACTCTGGGGCCAACGTCCTGACTTTC,CSVQGNSGANVLTF
TRBJ1-5,TRBV7-8,few,TRBD1,TGTGCCAGCAGCTTAAACAGGGGAGGCGATCAGCCCCAGCATTTT,CASSLNRGGDQPQHF
TRBJ2-3,TRBV7-9,few,TRBD2,TGTGCCAGCAGCTTACCCGCTCGCGGGAGGGCATCGGATACGCAGTATTTT,CASSLPARGRASDTQYF
TRBJ2-1,TRBV29-1,many,NA,TGCAGCGTCAACTCCCGATACAATGAGCAGTTCTTC,CSVNSRYNEQFF
TRBJ2-5,TRBV5-1,NA,NA,TGCGCCAGCAGCTTGGGGACTCGCCAAGAGACCCAGTACTTC,CASSLGTRQETQYF
TRBJ2-1,TRBV29-1,many,TRBD2,TGCAGCGTTGAAGGGGACGATGGGACTAGCGCGTACAATGAGCAGTTCTTC,CSVEGDDGTSAYNEQFF
TRBJ2-7,TRBV5-1,few,TRBD2,TGCGCCAGCAGCATAGCCCGCGGGAGTTCACAACGTGAGCAGTACTTC,CASSIARGSSQREQYF
TRBJ2-3,TRBV29-1,NA,NA,TGCAGCGTTGAACTGGGAATGGAAACGCAGTATTTT,CSVELGMETQYF
TRBJ1-5,TRBV4-1,many,NA,TGCGCCAGCAGCCGAGCAGGGCATGATTCCGAACAGCCCCAGCATTTT,CASSRAGHDSEQPQHF
TRBJ2-7,TRBV14,NA,NA,TGTGCCAGCAGCCAGAAGGGTAACCCGATGGGATGGGAGCAGTACTTC,CASSQKGNPMGWEQYF
TRBJ1-4,TRBV12-3/TRBV12-4,NA,NA,TGTGCCAGCAGATGGACCTTAGGCGCAACTAATGAAAAACTGTTTTTT,CASRWTLGATNEKLFF
TRBJ2-7,TRBV6-2/TRBV6-3,many,TRBD2,TGTGCCAGCAGTCCCGTAGCTAGCGGGAGTCACGGGAGCTCCTACGAGCAGTACTTC,CASSPVASGSHGSSYEQYF
TRBJ1-1,TRBV29-1,few,NA,TGCAGCGTTGAGAGGGCCGGGACTGAAGCTTTCTTT,CSVERAGTEAFF
TRBJ1-5,TRBV5-6,few,NA,TGTGCCAGCAGCCTGCGGGGGGGCGGTAATCAGCCCCAGCATTTT,CASSLRGGGNQPQHF
TRBJ2-1,TRBV20-1,few,TRBD2,TGCAGTGCCCAAACTCTAGCGGGAGGACCCAATGAGCAGTTCTTC,CSAQTLAGGPNEQFF
TRBJ2-1,TRBV7-2,NA,TRBD2,TGTGCCAGCAGCTATACTAGCGGAGGAGGGGATGAGCAGTTCTTC,CASSYTSGGGDEQFF
TRBJ1-4,TRBV6-1,NA,NA,TGTGCCAGCACGGTCCCGGGACGGAATGAAAAACTGTTTTTT,CASTVPGRNEKLFF
TRBJ2-5,TRBV5-1,few,NA,TGCGCCAGCAGCTATAACCAAGAGACCCAGTACTTC,CASSYNQETQYF
TRBJ1-2,TRBV5-1,NA,TRBD1,TGCGCCAGCAGCTGGGCCGGGACAGGGGTGGATGGCTACACCTTC,CASSWAGTGVDGYTF
TRBJ2-1,TRBV20-1,few,NA,TGCAGTGCTAGGAGTGGCGAGCAGTTCTTC,CSARSGEQFF
TRBJ2-3,TRBV6-5,NA,TRBD1,TGTGCCACCACGCTACAGGGGTCTAGCACAGATACGCAGTATTTT,CATTLQGSSTDTQYF
TRBJ1-1,TRBV27,many,NA,TGTGCCAGCAGCCTGGTGGGTCTCGGGCGGAACACTGAAGCTTTCTTT,CASSLVGLGRNTEAFF
TRBJ2-3,TRBV6-2/TRBV6-3,many,TRBD2,TGTGCCACAGGACTAGCGGGTACCACAGATACGCAGTATTTT,CATGLAGTTDTQYF
TRBJ2-3,TRBV24-1,NA,TRBD2,TGTGCCACCAGTGCATGGGCGGGAGTCGGAGATACGCAGTATTTT,CATSAWAGVGDTQYF
TRBJ2-3,TRBV20-1,NA,TRBD2,TGCAGTGCTACCCTTTTACTAGCGGGGCCAGATACGCAGTATTTT,CSATLLLAGPDTQYF
TRBJ2-3,TRBV10-3,few,NA,TGTGCCATCAGCGAGGGGGGCCCCGTGGATACGCAGTATTTT,CAISEGGPVDTQYF
TRBJ1-1,TRBV30,few,NA,TGTGCCTGGATTACTGGGTGGGCTTTCTTT,CAWITGWAFF
TRBJ2-5,TRBV7-9,few,NA,TGTGCCAGCAGCTTCGAGGGGTATGACGAGACCCAGTACTTC,CASSFEGYDETQYF
TRBJ2-1,TRBV4-1,few,NA,TGCGCCAGCAGCTTTTACACGGGAGAATCGGGGAATGAGCAGTTCTTC,CASSFYTGESGNEQFF
TRBJ1-3,TRBV27,few,NA,TGTGCCAGCAGTTCTCGTGGGTACACTGGAAACACCATATATTTT,CASSSRGYTGNTIYF
TRBJ2-5,TRBV12-3/TRBV12-4,NA,NA,TGTGCCAGCAGCCCTATACCCGGGACCTTCCAAGAGACCCAGTACTTC,CASSPIPGTFQETQYF
TRBJ2-5,TRBV5-1,NA,TRBD2,TGCGCCAGCAGCTTGGGTGCTAGCGGGAGTACATCGATCAAAGAGACCCAGTACTTC,CASSLGASGSTSIKETQYF
TRBJ2-4,TRBV28,many,TRBD2,TGTGCCAGCAGTCTAGCGGGAGCCAACATTCAGTACTTC,CASSLAGANIQYF
TRBJ2-4,TRBV3-1,NA,TRBD2,TGTGCCAGCAGCCAATGGGCTAGCGGGAGTAAATTAGACATTCAGTACTTC,CASSQWASGSKLDIQYF
TRBJ2-2,TRBV4-1,few,NA,TGCGCCAGCAGCTCCTCCTACCAGGGGCCCACCGGGGAGCTGTTTTTT,CASSSSYQGPTGELFF